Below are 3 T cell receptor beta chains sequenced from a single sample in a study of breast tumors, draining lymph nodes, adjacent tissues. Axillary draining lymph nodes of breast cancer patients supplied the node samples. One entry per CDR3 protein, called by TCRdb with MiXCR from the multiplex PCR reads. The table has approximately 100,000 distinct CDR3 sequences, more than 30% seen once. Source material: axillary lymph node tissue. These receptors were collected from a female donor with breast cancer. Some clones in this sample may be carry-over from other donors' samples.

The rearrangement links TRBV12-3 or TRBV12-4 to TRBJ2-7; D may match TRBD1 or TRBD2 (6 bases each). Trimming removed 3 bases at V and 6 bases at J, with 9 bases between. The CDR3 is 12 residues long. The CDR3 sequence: CASSFGGGEQYF. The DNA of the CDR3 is TGTGCCAGCAGTTTCGGAGGGGGCGAGCAGTACTTC.

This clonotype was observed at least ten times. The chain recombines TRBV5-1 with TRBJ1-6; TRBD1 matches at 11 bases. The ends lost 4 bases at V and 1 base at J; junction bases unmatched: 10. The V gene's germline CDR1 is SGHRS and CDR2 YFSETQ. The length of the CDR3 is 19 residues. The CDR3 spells CASSPRTGGGSSYNSPLHF. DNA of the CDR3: TGCGCCAGCAGCCCGCGGACAGGGGGCGGGAGTTCCTATAATTCACCCCTCCACTTT.

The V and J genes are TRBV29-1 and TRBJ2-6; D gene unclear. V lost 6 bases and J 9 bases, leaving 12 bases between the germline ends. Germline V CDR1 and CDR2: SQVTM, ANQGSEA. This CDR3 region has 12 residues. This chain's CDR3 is CSVALWGNVLTF. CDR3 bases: TGCAGCGTGGCCCTTTGGGGCAACGTCCTGACTTTC.